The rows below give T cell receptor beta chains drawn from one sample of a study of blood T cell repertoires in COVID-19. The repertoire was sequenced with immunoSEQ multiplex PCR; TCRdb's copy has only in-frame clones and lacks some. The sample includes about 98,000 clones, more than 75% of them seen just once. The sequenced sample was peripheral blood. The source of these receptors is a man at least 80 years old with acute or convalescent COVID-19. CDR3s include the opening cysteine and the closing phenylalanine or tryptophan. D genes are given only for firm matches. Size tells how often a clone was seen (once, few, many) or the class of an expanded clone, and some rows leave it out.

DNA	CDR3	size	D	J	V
TGTGCCAGCAGGAGGGACTTAAACTCCTACGAGCAGTACTTC	CASRRDLNSYEQYF	NA	NA	TRBJ2-7	TRBV2
TGTGCCAGCAGCCAACGGGACAGGAATACCGGGGAGCTGTTTTTT	CASSQRDRNTGELFF	once	TRBD1	TRBJ2-2	TRBV3-1/TRBV3-2
TGCGCCAGCAACGATCAGGGGAACACTGAAGCTTTCTTT	CASNDQGNTEAFF	NA	NA	TRBJ1-1	TRBV5-1
TGCAGTGCTAGTCAAGGCGACAGGGGTTTCTACAATGAGCAGTTCTTC	CSASQGDRGFYNEQFF	NA	TRBD1	TRBJ2-1	TRBV20-1
TGTGCCAGCAGCCAAGATGACCAGGGGTCTGGTGAAAAACTGTTTTTT	CASSQDDQGSGEKLFF	few	NA	TRBJ1-4	TRBV14
TGTGCCAGCAGTGAAGGGGGCCAAAAACTGTTTTTT	CASSEGGQKLFF	NA	NA	TRBJ1-4	TRBV6-1
TGTGCCAGCAGCCTAACCGGCACAGATATTTACGAGCAGTACTTC	CASSLTGTDIYEQYF	NA	NA	TRBJ2-7	TRBV7-2
TGTGCCTGGGGCCCTAGCGGGTTTCCGAATGAGCAGTTCTTC	CAWGPSGFPNEQFF	NA	TRBD2	TRBJ2-1	TRBV30
TGTGCCAGCAGCGTACTAGCGGGGGGCCTCAACACCGGGGAGCTGTTTTTT	CASSVLAGGLNTGELFF	NA	TRBD2	TRBJ2-2	TRBV9
TGCGCCAGCAGCCCTACGGGAGCGGGAGGGATGGAAGATACGCAGTATTTT	CASSPTGAGGMEDTQYF	few	TRBD2	TRBJ2-3	TRBV4-1
TGCGCCAGCGGGAGGGCAGCGGGGAGTTCTTACGAGCAGTACTTC	CASGRAAGSSYEQYF	NA	TRBD2	TRBJ2-7	TRBV5-1
TGTGCCAGCAGCTCACAGGTCATTTCCTACGAGCAGTACTTC	CASSSQVISYEQYF	NA	NA	TRBJ2-7	TRBV7-8
TGTGCCAGCAGCCTAATAAGGGGGTATAATGAAAAACTGTTTTTT	CASSLIRGYNEKLFF	NA	NA	TRBJ1-4	TRBV3-1/TRBV3-2
TGCGCCAGCAGCCAGAGCGGGGTGGGAGATGAAAAACTGTTTTTT	CASSQSGVGDEKLFF	NA	NA	TRBJ1-4	TRBV4-1
TGTGCAAGTCGCTTAGGGAATAGGGGTCCTGAGACCCAGTACTTC	CASRLGNRGPETQYF	NA	NA	TRBJ2-5	TRBV12-2
TGTGCCATCAGTGAGTCGCTGGACAGGGGCAATCAGCCCCAGCATTTT	CAISESLDRGNQPQHF	NA	TRBD1	TRBJ1-5	TRBV10-3
TGTGCCAGCAGCTTAGTACCCCCGCAGGGTCGGACTGAAGCTTTCTTT	CASSLVPPQGRTEAFF	NA	NA	TRBJ1-1	TRBV11-2
TGTGCCAGCAGTTACTCCCCCGGGAAGAAGGCCGAGCAGTACTTC	CASSYSPGKKAEQYF	NA	NA	TRBJ2-7	TRBV6-5
TGTGCCAGCAGCTTAGCGCGGTGGGGGGGTCGCTCTGGAAACACCATATATTTT	CASSLARWGGRSGNTIYF	NA	NA	TRBJ1-3	TRBV7-2
TGTGCCTGGAGTTTCGGCGGACAGGGTTACGAGCAGTACTTC	CAWSFGGQGYEQYF	NA	TRBD1	TRBJ2-7	TRBV30
TGTGCCAGCAGCTTACCGGGACAGGCAACCGAGCAGTACTTC	CASSLPGQATEQYF	NA	TRBD1	TRBJ2-7	TRBV5-4
TGTGCCTTCAAGGCGGGGAGGGGACTATATGGCTACACCTTC	CAFKAGRGLYGYTF	NA	NA	TRBJ1-2	TRBV30
TGTGCCAGCAGCTTGACTAGCGGGCTATACAATGAGCAGTTCTTC	CASSLTSGLYNEQFF	NA	TRBD2	TRBJ2-1	TRBV5-8